One and the same sample provided the 18 T cell receptor beta chains below, sequenced in a study of identical twins. TCRdb re-called the 5' RACE reads through MiXCR, storing one row per CDR3 protein. The table shows nearly 250,000 distinct CDR3 sequences, with 5.5% to 7% occurring only once. These same records also appear under a second study, on yellow fever vaccine responses in identical twins.

Sample: memory (CD45RO+) T cells sorted from blood. The receptors were gathered from a woman between 18 and 30 years old in good health.

V usage is TRBV2 and J usage is TRBJ1-1; D perhaps matches TRBD1 (5 bases). Germline loops: CDR1 SNHLY, CDR2 FYNNEI. Trimming took off 6 bases at V and 4 bases at J, with 12 bases between the two ends. This CDR3 has 13 amino acids. This chain's CDR3 is CASRVWGVTEAFF. The CDR3 coding sequence is TGTGCCAGCAGGGTTTGGGGGGTCACTGAAGCTTTCTTT. Using reference TRBV2 and TRBJ1-1 for the parts outside the CDR3, the full variable domain is EPEVTQTPSHQVTQMGQEVILRCVPISNHLYFYWYRQILGQKVEFLVSFYNNEISEKSEIFDDQFSVERPDGSNFTLKIRSTKLEDSAMYFCASRVWGVTEAFFGQGTRLTVV.

This clonotype was picked up a small number of times. V gene TRBV28 combines with J gene TRBJ2-3, with unresolved D. V lost 4 bases, J lost 8 bases, and 16 bases lay in between. CDR3 length equals 14 residues. Germline V gene lookup returns CDR1 MDHEN and CDR2 SYDVKM. The CDR3 nucleotides read TGTGCCAGCAGTTCCTCCGGACCGCCGGGTACGCAGTATTTT. This encodes CASSSSGPPGTQYF.

This clonotype was counted only a few times. V gene TRBV15 combines with J gene TRBJ2-1, with D tentatively TRBD1 or TRBD2 (5 bases each). Trimming shortened V by 4 bases and J by 5 bases, and 12 bases separated the two germline ends. Germline V gene data show CDR1 as LNHNV and CDR2 as YYDKDF (reference sequence). This CDR3 spans 14 amino acids. The CDR3 coding sequence is TGTGCCACCAGCAAACGGGACGCAGACAATGAGCAGTTCTTC. Translated, it gives CATSKRDADNEQFF.

The chain uses TRBV20-1 and TRBJ2-2, with 10 bases that match TRBD2. The CDR3 sequence is 14 residues long. Germline V gives CDR1 DFQATT, CDR2 SNEGSKA (reference sequence). The trim removed 6 bases at V and 5 bases at J, leaving 6 bases unmatched. The CDR3 reads CSAVAGGSTGELFF. CDR3 bases: TGCAGTGCGGTAGCGGGAGGCTCAACCGGGGAGCTGTTTTTT.

This sequence joins TRBV3-1 and TRBJ1-2; the match to TRBD1 covers 12 bases. This CDR3 region has 18 residues. Losses at the gene ends were 4 bases for V and 7 bases for J; bases not matched to a gene: 16. The germline V gene has CDR1 LGHDT and CDR2 YNNKEL (reference sequence). CDR3 amino acids: CASSPTSGQGAMEGGYTF. The CDR3 bases are TGTGCCAGCAGCCCAACCTCGGGACAGGGGGCTATGGAGGGTGGCTACACCTTC. The full variable domain, with the rest looked up from reference TRBV3-1 and TRBJ1-2, is DTAVSQTPKYLVTQMGNDKSIKCEQNLGHDTMYWYKQDSKKFLKIMFSYNNKELIINETVPNRFSPKSPDKAHLNLHINSLELGDSAVYFCASSPTSGQGAMEGGYTFGSGTRLTVV.

This clonotype has a count of ten or more. The chain joins TRBV5-1 to TRBJ1-5; D may be TRBD1 (5 bases). CDR1 SGHRS and CDR2 YFSETQ come from the germline V gene. This CDR3 is 15 amino acids long. Trimming removed 0 bases at V and 0 bases at J, with 7 bases between. CDR3 in amino acids: CASSLEGPSNQPQHF. In DNA form, the CDR3 reads TGCGCCAGCAGCTTGGAGGGGCCTAGCAATCAGCCCCAGCATTTT.

The rearrangement joins TRBV27 to TRBJ1-2, with D unclear. V gave up 8 bases and J gave up 3 bases, with 13 bases separating them. This CDR3 contains 13 residues. Looked up from germline, CDR1 is MNHEY and CDR2 is SMNVEV (reference sequence). CDR3: CASWAGTDYGYTF. In DNA form, the CDR3 reads TGTGCCAGCTGGGCAGGTACGGACTATGGCTACACCTTC.

This clonotype was counted a few times. The rearrangement joins TRBV7-9 to TRBJ2-1, with TRBD2 as a possible D gene (5 bases). Trimming took 8 bases from V and 1 from J, leaving 18 bases between them. The CDR3 is made up of 16 amino acids. CDR1 and CDR2 from the germline V gene are SEHNR and FQNEAQ (reference sequence). CDR3 coding DNA: TGTGCCAGCCGAAATAGTGCGGGTGCGTCCTACAATGAGCAGTTCTTC. It codes for CASRNSAGASYNEQFF.

This clonotype was recorded many times. V usage is TRBV7-8 and J usage is TRBJ1-5; TRBD1 is a possible D gene (6 bases). V lost 5 bases, J lost 5 bases, and 10 bases lay in between. The CDR3 spans 13 residues. CDR1 and CDR2 (germline): SGHVS, FQNEAQ. The CDR3 DNA follows: TGTGCCAGCAGCCGGGGGGCGGATCAGCCCCAGCATTTT. This translates into CASSRGADQPQHF. The variable domain in full, with the rest retrieved from reference TRBV7-8 and TRBJ1-5, is GAGVSQSPRYKVAKRGQDVALRCDPISGHVSLFWYQQALGQGPEFLTYFQNEAQLDKSGLPSDRFFAERPEGSVSTLKIQRTQQEDSAVYLCASSRGADQPQHFGDGTRLSIL.

This clonotype was detected many times. The V gene is TRBV5-1, the J gene TRBJ2-1; 10 nucleotides match TRBD2. Germline-derived CDR1 and CDR2 are SGHRS and YFSETQ. Losses at the gene ends were 5 bases for V and 6 bases for J; bases not matched to a gene: 8. The CDR3 has 15 amino acids. CDR3 nucleotides: TGCGCCAGCAGTCCTACTAGCGGGATAAGCAATGAGCAGTTCTTC. Amino acids: CASSPTSGISNEQFF.

This clonotype occurred a few times. The genes are TRBV6-1 and TRBJ2-1; TRBD2 aligns across 9 bases. Germline V lookup: CDR1 MNHNS, CDR2 SASEGT. The CDR3 has 16 residues. V was pared by 3 bases and J by 4 bases, with 7 bases of the junction left unmatched. CDR3 residues: CASSEIGLARYNEQFF. CDR3 nucleotides: TGTGCCAGCAGTGAGATCGGACTAGCGAGATACAATGAGCAGTTCTTC.

In its sample, this clonotype was seen a few times. The chain carries TRBV15 and TRBJ2-5; TRBD2 matches 10 bases. The V gene's germline CDR1 is LNHNV and CDR2 YYDKDF (reference sequence). CDR3 length: 15 amino acids. Trimming took 3 bases from V and 1 from J; bases not matched to a gene: 2. The CDR3 reads CATSSWTSGQETQYF. As DNA, the CDR3 is TGTGCCACCAGCAGTTGGACTAGCGGCCAAGAGACCCAGTACTTC.

This clonotype was picked up many times. V and J are TRBV5-1 and TRBJ2-3; 7 nucleotides align to TRBD2. V was clipped by 0 bases and J by 5 bases; unmatched bases: 6. The CDR3 runs to 15 residues. Germline lookup yields CDR1 SGHRS and CDR2 YFSETQ. The chain's CDR3 is CASSLAGVAGDTQYF. Written as DNA, the CDR3 is TGCGCCAGCAGCTTGGCAGGAGTAGCGGGAGATACGCAGTATTTT.

This clonotype was counted between two and nine times. This sequence joins TRBV5-1 and TRBJ1-6, with D uncertain. Trimming stripped 4 bases from V and 2 bases from J, with 10 bases between. Germline CDR1 and CDR2: SGHRS and YFSETQ. CDR3 length equals 15 residues. CDR3 loop: CASSPEGPYNSPLHF. As DNA, the CDR3 is TGCGCCAGCAGCCCCGAAGGTCCCTATAATTCACCCCTCCACTTT.

The chain carries TRBV19 and TRBJ2-3; 8 bases map to TRBD1. V lost 10 bases to trimming and J lost 6 bases; unmatched junction nucleotides: 12. Per the germline V gene, CDR1 is LNHDA and CDR2 is SQIVND (reference sequence). The length of the CDR3 is 14 residues. In DNA form, the CDR3 reads TGTGCCAATCGCGGGACAGGACTTAGGGATACGCAGTATTTT. This encodes CANRGTGLRDTQYF. The whole variable domain, remainder taken from reference TRBV19 and TRBJ2-3, is DGGITQSPKYLFRKEGQNVTLSCEQNLNHDAMYWYRQDPGQGLRLIYYSQIVNDFQKGDIAEGYSVSREKKESFPLTVTSAQKNPTAFYLCANRGTGLRDTQYFGPGTRLTVL.

J is TRBJ2-2 and V is TRBV20-1; D is possibly TRBD2 (5 bases). This CDR3 comprises 15 residues. The V and J ends lost 1 base and 0 bases respectively, with 9 bases between them. Germline CDR1 and CDR2: DFQATT and SNEGSKA (reference sequence). The CDR3 sequence is CSARAPTTNTGELFF. The DNA for the CDR3 is TGCAGTGCTAGAGCGCCGACTACGAACACCGGGGAGCTGTTTTTT.

The CDR3 loop reads CASSPRPSTDTQYF. The CDR3 coding sequence is TGTGCCAGCAGTCCCCGTCCTAGCACAGATACGCAGTATTTT. The rearrangement uses TRBV28 and TRBJ2-3; D gene unclear. Germline V gene lookup returns CDR1 MDHEN and CDR2 SYDVKM. This CDR3 contains 14 residues. Deletions cut 5 bases from V and 0 bases from J, with 9 bases between.

CDR3: CASSPAAGGSNEQFF. The CDR3 region has the DNA TGTGCCAGCAGCCCGGCGGCGGGAGGATCTAATGAGCAGTTCTTC. The genes are TRBV6-4 and TRBJ2-1; 8 bases agree with TRBD2. The V gene end was trimmed by 6 bases and the J gene end by 7 bases; junction bases not matched to a gene: 11. This CDR3 has 15 amino acids. Germline CDR1 reads MRHNA; CDR2 reads SNTAGT.